These 24 T cell receptor beta chains were all obtained from the same sample, sequenced in a study of beta chain features in type 1 diabetes. Study-wide results and limits: In all four CD4+ subsets, TCRB CDR3 length was significantly, moderately reduced in type 1 diabetes.

Their recognized antigens are unknown. The study reverse transcribed the entire isolated RNA, so it sequenced expressed TCRB transcripts. TCRdb keeps only in-frame clones here, not all; method: immunoSEQ multiplex PCR. The profile covers around 340,000 clones, with roughly a tenth appearing a single time and around 1% taken by the ten largest. Sequencing was done on a sample of central memory CD4+ T cells from blood. Receptors were obtained from a man aged 30-40 years with type 1 diabetes.

The chain combines TRBV19 with TRBJ2-3, with D perhaps TRBD1 (7 bases). The V end was cut by 5 bases, the J end by 4 bases, with 13 bases between. The germline gives CDR1 LNHDA, CDR2 SQIVND (reference sequence). The CDR3 runs 14 residues. Here the CDR3 reads CASSAGQWPDTQYF. As DNA, the CDR3 is TGTGCCAGTAGTGCGGGACAGTGGCCAGATACGCAGTATTTT.

The chain combines TRBV2 with TRBJ2-3; weak D call: TRBD2 (7 bases). Germline V lookup: CDR1 SNHLY, CDR2 FYNNEI. The CDR3 covers 13 residues. V shed 6 bases and J shed 5 bases, with 12 bases lying between them. CDR3 sequence: CASSPGGQDTQYF. CDR3 DNA: TGTGCCAGCAGCCCCGGGGGGCAAGATACGCAGTATTTT.

This clone was detected only a few times. The CDR3 nucleotides read TGTGCCAGCAGTTGGGGCAGGAGGAACACCGGGGAGCTGTTTTTT. Translation gives CASSWGRRNTGELFF. This sequence joins TRBV6-5 and TRBJ2-2, with D possibly being TRBD1 (5 bases). V lost 4 bases to trimming and J lost 1 base, with 10 bases between them. This CDR3 has 15 amino acids. Germline V gene data show CDR1 as MNHEY and CDR2 as SVGAGI.

This clone was found a few times. Other DNA variants within this sample encode the same CDR3. This chain connects TRBV5-1 to TRBJ2-5; possibly TRBD1 or TRBD2 for D (5 bases each). V shed 4 bases and J shed 2 bases, with 9 bases lying between them. The CDR3 has 13 amino acids. Per the germline V gene, CDR1 is SGHRS and CDR2 is YFSETQ. The CDR3 reads CASSRGLQETQYF. The CDR3 nucleotides read TGCGCCAGCAGCCGGGGCTTACAAGAGACCCAGTACTTC.

This clone was observed a handful of times. The rearrangement links TRBV4-3 to TRBJ2-5, with 14 bases lining up with TRBD2. With 1 base clipped from V and 8 bases from J, the junction kept 12 bases outside the gene matches. This CDR3 is built from 18 residues. From germline, CDR1 is LGHNA and CDR2 YSLEER. The CDR3 sequence is CASSQGWYGTSGGGTQYF. The CDR3 region has the DNA TGCGCCAGCAGCCAAGGCTGGTACGGGACTAGCGGGGGTGGCACCCAGTACTTC.

The gene calls are TRBV6-5 and TRBJ2-2, with D tentatively TRBD2 (6 bases). Germline assignment: CDR1 MNHEY and CDR2 SVGAGI. This CDR3 has 13 amino acids. Between the trimmed V and J ends, which lost 10 bases and 9 bases, there was a span of 18 bases. The CDR3 DNA reads TGTGCCACCTGGACTACCGCGGGTAGGGAGCTGTTTTTT. Protein product: CATWTTAGRELFF.

This clone was seen only a few times. The V gene is TRBV10-3, the J gene TRBJ1-1; possible D gene TRBD1, 5 bases. Deletions cut 7 bases from V and 4 bases from J, with 13 bases between. The CDR3 has 13 residues. Per the germline V gene, CDR1 is ENHRY and CDR2 is SYGVKD. CDR3 sequence: CAITPTGGTEAFF. CDR3 coding DNA: TGTGCCATCACCCCAACCGGGGGCACTGAAGCTTTCTTT.

The J gene is TRBJ2-3, the V gene TRBV7-9, with TRBD2 identical over 14 bases. V lost 7 bases, J lost 1 base, and 7 bases stayed unmatched. The CDR3 has 17 residues. CDR1 and CDR2 from the germline V gene are SEHNR and FQNEAQ (reference sequence). CDR3 loop: CASTRLAGGRRTDTQYF. The CDR3 coding sequence is TGTGCCAGCACAAGACTAGCGGGGGGGCGGCGCACAGATACGCAGTATTTT.

J is TRBJ2-1 and V is TRBV29-1, with D unresolved. Trimming took 3 bases from V and 7 from J, leaving 13 bases between them. Germline assignment: CDR1 SQVTM and CDR2 ANQGSEA. The CDR3 is 13 residues long. The CDR3 loop reads CSVDFGVVNEQFF. DNA for the CDR3: TGCAGCGTTGATTTTGGGGTAGTAAATGAGCAGTTCTTC.

V usage is TRBV11-2 and J usage is TRBJ2-3, with a possible D match to TRBD2 (6 bases). The CDR3 is 16 residues long. Germline V gene sequence: CDR1 SGHAT, CDR2 FQNNGV. V shed 1 base and J shed 0 bases, with 11 bases lying between them. CDR3 residues: CASSLVPGASTDTQYF. The CDR3 DNA follows: TGTGCCAGCAGCTTAGTCCCGGGAGCTAGCACAGATACGCAGTATTTT. Combining the CDR3 with reference TRBV11-2 and TRBJ2-3 gives the whole variable domain EAGVAQSPRYKIIEKRQSVAFWCNPISGHATLYWYQQILGQGPKLLIQFQNNGVVDDSQLPKDRFSAERLKGVDSTLKIQPAKLEDSAVYLCASSLVPGASTDTQYFGPGTRLTVL.

This clone was detected only a few times. The chain is built from TRBV6-5 and TRBJ2-5; TRBD1 might be the D (5 bases). From germline, CDR1 is MNHEY and CDR2 SVGAGI. Trimming stripped 5 bases from V and 5 bases from J, with 12 bases between. The CDR3 runs 13 residues. The CDR3, as DNA: TGTGCCAGCAGTAGCAGGGTGCGGGAGACCCAGTACTTC. This gives the protein CASSSRVRETQYF.

This clone was counted only a few times. The DNA for the CDR3 is TGCGCCAGCAGGGGCGGCTCCTACAATGAGCAGTTCTTC. This encodes CASRGGSYNEQFF. The rearrangement uses TRBV5-1 and TRBJ2-1; no clear D. V was shortened by 5 bases and J by 0 bases, with 6 bases between the two germline ends. Germline V gene sequence: CDR1 SGHRS, CDR2 YFSETQ. This CDR3 is 13 amino acids long.

Comment on this clone: The same CDR3 arises from other DNA sequences in this sample as well. This rearrangement joins TRBV6-5 to TRBJ1-6, with D possibly being TRBD1 (5 bases). Trimming pared 6 bases from V and 10 bases from J, leaving 10 bases between. The CDR3 consists of 12 residues. Per the germline V gene, CDR1 is MNHEY and CDR2 is SVGAGI. The CDR3 DNA reads as TGTGCCAGCAGCTGGCGGGGCTCACCCCTCCACTTT. This gives the protein CASSWRGSPLHF.

On this clone: At the DNA level, this CDR3 is encoded by other sequences in the same sample as well. CDR3 loop: CASSPRGTNQPQHF. The CDR3, as DNA: TGTGCCAGCAGCCCCCGGGGAACCAATCAGCCCCAGCATTTT. The V and J genes are TRBV7-2 and TRBJ1-5, with D hard to call. Germline CDR1 SGHTA, CDR2 FQGNSA. The V end was cut by 5 bases, the J end by 3 bases, with 11 bases between. The CDR3 is made up of 14 amino acids.

This clone was seen only a few times. The chain employs TRBV7-2 and TRBJ2-3, with 9 bases identical to TRBD2. V gave up 5 bases and J gave up 3 bases; unmatched junction bases: 9. Germline V gene lookup returns CDR1 SGHTA and CDR2 FQGNSA. The CDR3 spans 16 residues. The CDR3 region has the DNA TGTGCCAGCAGCCCCCTGGCGGGGGGGCGAACAGATACGCAGTATTTT. As protein: CASSPLAGGRTDTQYF.

V is TRBV13 and J is TRBJ2-7, with TRBD1 identical over 7 bases. Germline V gives CDR1 PRHDT, CDR2 FYEKMQ (reference sequence). CDR3 length equals 14 residues. V was pared by 5 bases and J by 2 bases, with 6 bases of the junction left unmatched. The CDR3 protein is CASSRRTGTYEQYF. The DNA for the CDR3 is TGTGCCAGCAGCAGACGGACAGGAACCTACGAGCAGTACTTC.

This clone has at least ten counts. This chain joins TRBV7-2 and TRBJ2-1; possibly TRBD1 for D (5 bases). The CDR3 totals 13 residues. Germline V CDR1 and CDR2: SGHTA, FQGNSA. Trimming cost V 5 bases and J 6 bases, with 11 bases left between them. The chain's CDR3 is CASSPPGRNEQFF. CDR3 nucleotide sequence: TGTGCCAGCAGCCCCCCAGGGCGCAATGAGCAGTTCTTC.

V and J are TRBV25-1 and TRBJ2-1; TRBD1 matches at 8 bases. The V and J ends lost 4 bases and 8 bases, in that order; junction bases with no gene match: 4. Per germline, CDR1 MGHDK and CDR2 SYGVNS. The CDR3 consists of 13 residues. The CDR3 loop reads CASSGQGFHEQFF. The CDR3 DNA reads TGTGCCAGCAGTGGACAGGGGTTCCATGAGCAGTTCTTC.

This clone was counted between two and nine times. The rearrangement uses TRBV27 and TRBJ1-5, with D possibly matching TRBD1 (5 bases). This CDR3 has 12 amino acids. V lost 6 bases and J lost 12, with 15 bases in between. CDR1 and CDR2 (germline): MNHEY, SMNVEV (reference sequence). In DNA, the CDR3 is TGTGCCAGCAGCACCACAGGTTCCATCCAGCATTTT. Its translation is CASSTTGSIQHF.

The rearrangement links TRBV7-9 to TRBJ2-1; perhaps TRBD1 as D (5 bases). CDR1 is SEHNR, CDR2 FQNEAQ, per germline (reference sequence). The CDR3 has 15 amino acids. The V gene lost 4 bases and the J gene lost 4 bases, with 14 bases spanning the gap. The CDR3 reads CASSYTGRGYNEQFF. CDR3 nucleotide sequence: TGTGCCAGCAGCTATACTGGAAGGGGTTACAATGAGCAGTTCTTC.

This clone was seen a handful of times. The chain has TRBV2 and TRBJ2-3; the D gene is possibly TRBD2 (7 bases). The CDR3 totals 17 residues. With 4 bases removed from V and 6 bases from J, the gap between germline ends came to 23 bases. Germline V gene data show CDR1 as SNHLY and CDR2 as FYNNEI. The CDR3 nucleotides read TGTGCCAGCAGTGCCCGAAAAGGTGGGGGGGCCGAGGATACGCAGTATTTT. Its translation is CASSARKGGGAEDTQYF. Filled out from reference TRBV2 and TRBJ2-3, the complete variable domain reads EPEVTQTPSHQVTQMGQEVILRCVPISNHLYFYWYRQILGQKVEFLVSFYNNEISEKSEIFDDQFSVERPDGSNFTLKIRSTKLEDSAMYFCASSARKGGGAEDTQYFGPGTRLTVL.

The V gene is TRBV7-2, the J gene TRBJ2-7; D remains unclear. Per germline, CDR1 SGHTA and CDR2 FQGNSA. Trimming cost V 3 bases and J 2 bases, with 8 bases left between them. The CDR3 is made up of 13 amino acids. The CDR3, as DNA: TGTGCCAGCAGCTTCAGTCAACCCTACGAGCAGTACTTC. Translation gives CASSFSQPYEQYF.

This clone showed up many times. The CDR3 sequence: CAISRDSLYGYTF. In DNA form, the CDR3 reads TGTGCCATCAGTCGGGACAGCCTCTATGGCTACACCTTC. The chain combines TRBV10-3 with TRBJ1-2; the match to TRBD1 covers 7 bases. The CDR3 contains 13 residues. V shed 5 bases and J 4 bases; nucleotides not matched to a gene: 4. Germline CDR1 ENHRY, CDR2 SYGVKD.

At least ten counts were recorded for this clone. This chain joins TRBV18 and TRBJ2-7; D gene ambiguous. CDR1 and CDR2 from the germline V gene are KGHSH and LQKENI. Trimming cost V 0 bases and J 0 bases, with 6 bases left between them. This CDR3 spans 14 amino acids. The CDR3 reads CASSPPRISYEQYF. CDR3 nucleotides: TGTGCCAGCTCACCACCCAGGATCTCCTACGAGCAGTACTTC.